These 22 T cell receptor beta chains were sequenced from one sample in a study of shared clonotypes between healthy human individuals. Assay: immunoSEQ multiplex PCR; the TCRdb copy retains only in-frame clones and omits some. Seen here are 470,000 or so clones, over 70% observed once, and the top ten hold about 13%. The sequencing sample was made of PBMCs. These receptors were taken from a woman in her thirties or forties in good health. Some clones in this sample may be carry-over from other donors' samples.

The V and J genes are TRBV25-1 and TRBJ2-1; D might be TRBD1 (5 bases). V lost 5 bases, J lost 0 bases, and 11 bases lay in between. The CDR3 totals 15 residues. The V gene's germline CDR1 is MGHDK and CDR2 SYGVNS. CDR3: CASSRTDSSYNEQFF. In DNA form, the CDR3 reads TGTGCCAGCAGTAGGACCGACAGCTCCTACAATGAGCAGTTCTTC.

A remark on this clone: A far more abundant clone sits one base away, making this likely a read error. This is likely a read error, given that the CDR3 carries no conserved phenylalanine or tryptophan at its end. The rearrangement links TRBV5-6 to TRBJ2-6; D remains unclear. This CDR3 has 15 amino acids. Trimming stripped 1 base from V and 0 bases from J, with 5 bases between. The germline V gene encodes CDR1 SGHDT and CDR2 YYEEEE. CDR3 residues: CASSLWSSGANVLTL. CDR3 nucleotides: TGTGCCAGCAGCTTGTGGAGCTCTGGGGCCAACGTCCTGACTTTA.

The chain has TRBV4-3 and TRBJ2-7, with D tentatively TRBD1 (5 bases). This CDR3 has 14 residues. Germline V gene lookup returns CDR1 LGHNA and CDR2 YSLEER. V was shortened by 1 base and J by 0 bases, with 7 bases between the two germline ends. CDR3 sequence: CASSQGQYSYEQYF. The CDR3 bases are TGCGCCAGCAGCCAAGGACAGTACTCCTACGAGCAGTACTTC.

In this sample, this clone turned up many times. This rearrangement joins TRBV18 to TRBJ1-3; unclear D gene. Germline values: CDR1 KGHSH, CDR2 LQKENI. CDR3 size: 13 residues. V gave up 0 bases and J gave up 8 bases, with 8 bases separating them. The CDR3, as DNA: TGTGCCAGCTCACCACCTACGCGGGACACCATATATTTT. Translating it yields CASSPPTRDTIYF.

The chain employs TRBV15 and TRBJ2-7; the match to TRBD2 covers 11 bases. The J segment lost 7 bases and the V segment lost 0 bases, leaving 20 bases of the junction unmatched. Germline V gene lookup returns CDR1 LNHNV and CDR2 YYDKDF (reference sequence). CDR3 length: 20 amino acids. CDR3 nucleotides: TGTGCCACCAGCAGAGATCTCTCTACTAGCGGGAGTAGACCTACACGGGAGCAGTACTTC. The encoded protein is CATSRDLSTSGSRPTREQYF.

This clone was seen a handful of times. A far larger clone is off by one base, so a read error is likely. V and J are TRBV6-5 and TRBJ1-1, with D tentatively TRBD1 (5 bases). V shed 7 bases and J shed 5 bases, with 17 bases lying between them. Germline CDR1 reads MNHEY; CDR2 reads SVGAGI. The CDR3 loop spans 14 amino acids. The CDR3: CASTSMGTATEAFF. Here the CDR3 DNA reads TGTGCCAGCACCTCGATGGGGACGGCGACTGAAGCTTTCTTT.

The chain recombines TRBV9 with TRBJ1-5; D possibly corresponds to TRBD1 (5 bases). Germline CDR1 and CDR2: SGDLS and YYNGEE. Between the trimmed V and J ends, which lost 4 bases and 5 bases, there was a span of 10 bases. This CDR3 has 13 amino acids. CDR3 region: CASSYGTDQPQHF. CDR3 sequence (DNA): TGTGCCAGCAGCTACGGGACTGATCAGCCCCAGCATTTT.

This clone was counted once. The gene calls are TRBV21-1 and TRBJ2-7. TRBV21-1 is a pseudogene segment. This CDR3 spans 9 amino acids. In DNA form, the CDR3 reads TGTGCCAGCAGGGTCGAGCAGTACTTC. This gives the protein CASRVEQYF.

About this clone itself: This likely traces to a read error, being one base from a far larger clone. The chain employs TRBV4-2 and TRBJ2-2, with 9 bases identical to TRBD2. The CDR3 has 18 residues. Germline-derived CDR1 and CDR2 are LGHNA and YNFKEQ. V dropped 3 bases and J dropped 1; count of bases not matched to a gene: 9. The CDR3 here is CASSQVSGLALNTGELFF. CDR3 coding DNA: TGTGCCAGCAGCCAGGTGTCGGGACTAGCTTTGAACACCGGGGAGCTGTTTTTT.

To note about this clone: This sample also contains other DNA sequences that code for the same CDR3. The rearrangement joins TRBV5-1 to TRBJ2-7, with unresolved D. This CDR3 has 12 residues. The germline V gene has CDR1 SGHRS and CDR2 YFSETQ. V shed 0 bases and J shed 1 base, with 2 bases lying between them. The CDR3 region is CASSLESYEQYF. The CDR3 DNA reads TGCGCCAGCAGCTTGGAATCCTACGAGCAGTACTTC. Full variable domain (missing parts from reference TRBV5-1 and TRBJ2-7): KAGVTQTPRYLIKTRGQQVTLSCSPISGHRSVSWYQQTPGQGLQFLFEYFSETQRNKGNFPGRFSGRQFSNSRSEMNVSTLELGDSALYLCASSLESYEQYFGPGTRLTVT.

This rearrangement joins TRBV18 to TRBJ2-3; TRBD2 is a possible D gene (6 bases). Trimming pared 1 base from V and 2 bases from J, leaving 10 bases between. The CDR3 spans 15 residues. Germline V CDR1 and CDR2: KGHSH, LQKENI. Here the CDR3 reads CASSPLGGDTDTQYF. The CDR3 DNA reads as TGTGCCAGCTCACCACTCGGCGGGGACACAGATACGCAGTATTTT.

CDR3 coding DNA: TGTGCCAGCAGCTTCGGTCTTTCCTACGAGCAGTACTTC. This translates into CASSFGLSYEQYF. This sequence joins TRBV7-8 and TRBJ2-7; D gene uncertain. Trimming took 3 bases from V and 1 from J, leaving 7 bases between them. CDR1 and CDR2 from the germline V gene are SGHVS and FQNEAQ. CDR3 length equals 13 residues.

The chain combines TRBV28 with TRBJ1-1; D is possibly TRBD1 (5 bases). The V gene's germline CDR1 is MDHEN and CDR2 SYDVKM. CDR3 length equals 12 residues. V shed 3 bases and J shed 6 bases, with 8 bases lying between them. CDR3 protein: CASSFQGSEAFF. CDR3 in DNA: TGTGCCAGCAGTTTTCAGGGATCTGAAGCTTTCTTT.

The chain employs TRBV4-2 and TRBJ2-3; 7 bases match TRBD1. CDR1 LGHNA and CDR2 YNFKEQ come from the germline V gene. V lost 6 bases to trimming and J lost 0 bases; unmatched junction nucleotides: 0. CDR3 length: 13 residues. DNA of the CDR3: TGTGCCAGCAGGGGACAGAGCACAGATACGCAGTATTTT. This sequence encodes CASRGQSTDTQYF.

The V call is TRBV11-3, the J call TRBJ2-1; perhaps TRBD2 as D (6 bases). Germline V lookup: CDR1 SGHNT, CDR2 YENEEA. This CDR3 region has 15 residues. Trimming left V 0 bases short and J 8 bases short, with 14 bases between. CDR3 region: CASSLERDASDEQFF. CDR3 sequence (DNA): TGTGCCAGCAGCTTAGAGCGGGACGCGAGCGATGAGCAGTTCTTC.

Remarks on this clone: Only one base separates this from a far larger clonotype, so it likely reflects a read error. The chain is built from TRBV5-5 and TRBJ1-1; possible D gene TRBD1, 5 bases. The V end was cut by 0 bases, the J end by 3 bases, with 9 bases between. Per germline, CDR1 SGHKS and CDR2 YYEKEE (reference sequence). The CDR3 covers 14 residues. The CDR3 coding sequence is TGTGCCAGCAGCTTGGCCAGCAGGGACACTGAAGCTTTCTTT. It encodes CASSLASRDTEAFF.

The rearrangement links TRBV28 to TRBJ2-7; D may match TRBD1 or TRBD2 (5 bases each). Germline values: CDR1 MDHEN, CDR2 SYDVKM. There are 15 residues in the CDR3. With 4 bases removed from V and 7 bases from J, the gap between germline ends came to 20 bases. As DNA, the CDR3 is TGTGCCAGCAGTTCCAGGAGGCAGGGCGGTAGAGAGCAGTACTTC. Protein product: CASSSRRQGGREQYF.

This clone was counted ten times or more. This sequence joins TRBV19 and TRBJ2-6, with 13 bases that match TRBD2. After removal of 4 bases from V and 3 bases from J, the junction contained 3 bases not matched to a gene. Germline V CDR1 and CDR2: LNHDA, SQIVND (reference sequence). This CDR3 region has 17 residues. CDR3 sequence: CASSKTSGRIGANVLTF. CDR3 DNA: TGTGCCAGTAGTAAGACTAGCGGGAGGATTGGGGCCAACGTCCTGACTTTC.

This clone was observed a single time. The chain uses TRBV19 and TRBJ2-5, with D possibly TRBD2 on 6 matching bases. Germline V gene lookup returns CDR1 LNHDA and CDR2 SQIVND (reference sequence). There are 15 residues in the CDR3. V was cut by 3 bases and J by 5 bases, with 16 bases left in between. In DNA form, the CDR3 reads TGTGCCAGTAGTATGGGCCTCGGGGGTCGGGAGACCCAGTACTTC. Its protein product is CASSMGLGGRETQYF. The whole variable domain, remainder taken from reference TRBV19 and TRBJ2-5, is DGGITQSPKYLFRKEGQNVTLSCEQNLNHDAMYWYRQDPGQGLRLIYYSQIVNDFQKGDIAEGYSVSREKKESFPLTVTSAQKNPTAFYLCASSMGLGGRETQYFGPGTRLLVL.

The rearrangement links TRBV19 to TRBJ2-5, with D hard to call. Germline-derived CDR1 and CDR2 are LNHDA and SQIVND (reference sequence). This CDR3 has 13 residues. With 3 bases removed from V and 5 bases from J, the gap between germline ends came to 10 bases. The CDR3 is CASSISEGETQYF. As DNA, the CDR3 is TGTGCCAGTAGTATCTCCGAAGGGGAGACCCAGTACTTC. The full variable domain, rest sourced from reference TRBV19 and TRBJ2-5, is DGGITQSPKYLFRKEGQNVTLSCEQNLNHDAMYWYRQDPGQGLRLIYYSQIVNDFQKGDIAEGYSVSREKKESFPLTVTSAQKNPTAFYLCASSISEGETQYFGPGTRLLVL.

The genes are TRBV20-1 and TRBJ2-7, with no clear D. The V gene's germline CDR1 is DFQATT and CDR2 SNEGSKA (reference sequence). The CDR3 runs to 11 residues. V lost 3 bases and J lost 2, with 5 bases in between. The DNA for the CDR3 is TGCAGTGCTAGCTCAGCCTACGAGCAGTACTTC. It encodes CSASSAYEQYF.

V and J are TRBV5-6 and TRBJ1-1, with 7 bases fitting TRBD1. This CDR3 has 17 amino acids. J lost 0 bases, V lost 5 bases, and 13 bases had no gene match. CDR1 is SGHDT and CDR2 is YYEEEE in the germline V gene. CDR3 region: CASRKYQGGGMNTEAFF. DNA of the CDR3: TGTGCCAGCAGGAAGTATCAGGGGGGCGGTATGAACACTGAAGCTTTCTTT.